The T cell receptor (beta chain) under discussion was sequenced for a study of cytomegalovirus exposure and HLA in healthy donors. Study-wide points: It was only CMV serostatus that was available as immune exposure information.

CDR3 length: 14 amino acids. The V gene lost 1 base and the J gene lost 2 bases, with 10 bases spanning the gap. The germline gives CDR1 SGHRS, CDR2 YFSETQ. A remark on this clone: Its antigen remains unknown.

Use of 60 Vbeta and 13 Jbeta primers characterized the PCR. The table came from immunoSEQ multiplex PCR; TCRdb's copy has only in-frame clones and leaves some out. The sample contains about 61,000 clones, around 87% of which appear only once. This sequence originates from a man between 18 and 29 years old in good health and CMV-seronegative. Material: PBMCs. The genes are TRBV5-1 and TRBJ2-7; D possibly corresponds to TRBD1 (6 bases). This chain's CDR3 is CASSLLQGPYEQYF. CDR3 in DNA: TGCGCCAGCAGCTTGTTACAGGGACCCTACGAGCAGTACTTC.